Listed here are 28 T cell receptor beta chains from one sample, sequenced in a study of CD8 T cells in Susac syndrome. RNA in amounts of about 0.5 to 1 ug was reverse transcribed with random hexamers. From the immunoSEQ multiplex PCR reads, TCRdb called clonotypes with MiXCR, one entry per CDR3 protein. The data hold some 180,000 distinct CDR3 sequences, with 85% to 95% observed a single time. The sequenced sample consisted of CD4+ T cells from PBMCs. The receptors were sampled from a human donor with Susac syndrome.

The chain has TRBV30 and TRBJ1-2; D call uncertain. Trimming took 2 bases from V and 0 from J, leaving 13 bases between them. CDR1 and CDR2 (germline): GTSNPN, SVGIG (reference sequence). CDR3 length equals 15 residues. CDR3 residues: CAWSRARLTNYGYTF. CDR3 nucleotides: TGTGCCTGGAGTAGGGCGCGGCTGACTAACTATGGCTACACCTTC.

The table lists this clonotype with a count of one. The CDR3 here is CASSFRDRDTGELFF. CDR3 nucleotides: TGTGCCAGCAGCTTCCGGGACAGAGACACCGGGGAGCTGTTTTTT. The chain has TRBV9 and TRBJ2-2; 7 bases line up with TRBD1. Trimming removed 4 bases from V and 3 bases from J; junction bases left unmatched: 6. CDR1 and CDR2 (germline): SGDLS, YYNGEE. The CDR3 loop spans 15 amino acids. The full variable domain, in which reference TRBV9 and TRBJ2-2 provide the parts outside the CDR3, is DSGVTQTPKHLITATGQRVTLRCSPRSGDLSVYWYQQSLDQGLQFLIQYYNGEERAKGNILERFSAQQFPDLHSELNLSSLELGDSALYFCASSFRDRDTGELFFGEGSRLTVL.

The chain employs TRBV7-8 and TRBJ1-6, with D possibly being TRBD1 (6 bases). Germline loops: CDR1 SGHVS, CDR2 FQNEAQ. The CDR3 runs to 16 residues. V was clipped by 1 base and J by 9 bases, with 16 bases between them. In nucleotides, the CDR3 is TGTGCCAGCAGCTTAGAGGGGGAGTCGAGGGGTTCACCCCTCCACTTT. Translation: CASSLEGESRGSPLHF.

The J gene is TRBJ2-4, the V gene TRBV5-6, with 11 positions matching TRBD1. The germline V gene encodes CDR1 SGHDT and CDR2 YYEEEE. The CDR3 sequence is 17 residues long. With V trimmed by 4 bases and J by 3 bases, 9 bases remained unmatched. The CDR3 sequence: CASSAPLGQGGKNIQYF. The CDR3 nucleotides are TGTGCCAGCAGCGCTCCCCTGGGACAGGGGGGCAAAAACATTCAGTACTTC.

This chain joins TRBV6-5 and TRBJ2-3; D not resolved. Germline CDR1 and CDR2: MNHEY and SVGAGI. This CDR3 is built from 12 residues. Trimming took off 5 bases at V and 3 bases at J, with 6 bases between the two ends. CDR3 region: CASSTGTDTQYF. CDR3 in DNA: TGTGCCAGCAGTACCGGAACAGATACGCAGTATTTT.

The CDR3 DNA is TGTGCCAGCAGTGAAATGGAGTTAGAGACCCAGTACTTC. Translating it yields CASSEMELETQYF. The chain has TRBV2 and TRBJ2-5; D unresolved. With 2 bases removed from V and 4 bases from J, the gap between germline ends came to 8 bases. Germline V gene sequence: CDR1 SNHLY, CDR2 FYNNEI. The length of the CDR3 is 13 residues.

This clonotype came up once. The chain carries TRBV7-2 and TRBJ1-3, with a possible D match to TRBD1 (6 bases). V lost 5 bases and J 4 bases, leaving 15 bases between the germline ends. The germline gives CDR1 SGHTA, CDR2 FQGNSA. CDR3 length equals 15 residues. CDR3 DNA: TGTGCCAGCAGCCCCACCGGGACACCCGGAAACACCATATATTTT. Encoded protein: CASSPTGTPGNTIYF. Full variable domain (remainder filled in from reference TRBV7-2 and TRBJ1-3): GAGVSQSPSNKVTEKGKDVELRCDPISGHTALYWYRQSLGQGLEFLIYFQGNSAPDKSGLPSDRFSAERTGGSVSTLTIQRTQQEDSAVYLCASSPTGTPGNTIYFGEGSWLTVV.

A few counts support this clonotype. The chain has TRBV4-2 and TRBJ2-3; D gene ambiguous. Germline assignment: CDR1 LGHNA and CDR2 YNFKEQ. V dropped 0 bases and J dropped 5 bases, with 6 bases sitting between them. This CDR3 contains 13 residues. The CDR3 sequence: CASSQDQEDTQYF. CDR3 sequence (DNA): TGTGCCAGCAGCCAAGATCAGGAAGATACGCAGTATTTT.

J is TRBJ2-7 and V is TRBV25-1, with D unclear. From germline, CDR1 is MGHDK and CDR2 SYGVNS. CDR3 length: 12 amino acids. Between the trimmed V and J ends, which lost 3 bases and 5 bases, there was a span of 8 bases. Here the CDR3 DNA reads TGTGCCAGCAGTGAGGGTCGGGACGAGCAGTACTTC. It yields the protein CASSEGRDEQYF.

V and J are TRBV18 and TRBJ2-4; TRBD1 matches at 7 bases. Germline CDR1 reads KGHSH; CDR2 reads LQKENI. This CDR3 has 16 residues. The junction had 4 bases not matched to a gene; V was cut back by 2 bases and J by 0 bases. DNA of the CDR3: TGTGCCAGCTCACCAGTAAGGGGGCTAGCCAAAAACATTCAGTACTTC. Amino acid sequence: CASSPVRGLAKNIQYF.

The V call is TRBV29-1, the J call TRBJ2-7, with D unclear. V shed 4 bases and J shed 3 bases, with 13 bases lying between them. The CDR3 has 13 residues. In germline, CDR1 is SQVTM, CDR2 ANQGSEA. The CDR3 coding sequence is TGCAGCGTTGGTGGGATCTCTCGCTACGAGCAGTACTTC. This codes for CSVGGISRYEQYF.

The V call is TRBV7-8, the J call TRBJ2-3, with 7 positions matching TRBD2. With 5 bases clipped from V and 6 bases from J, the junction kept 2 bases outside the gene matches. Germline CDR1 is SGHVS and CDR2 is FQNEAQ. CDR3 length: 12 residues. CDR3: CASSIGGDTQYF. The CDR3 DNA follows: TGTGCCAGCAGCATCGGGGGGGATACGCAGTATTTT.

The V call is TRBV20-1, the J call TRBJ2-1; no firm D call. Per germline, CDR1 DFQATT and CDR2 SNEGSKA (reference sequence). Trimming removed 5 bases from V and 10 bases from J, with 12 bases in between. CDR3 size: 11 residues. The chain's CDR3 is CSASYSWEQFF. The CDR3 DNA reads TGCAGTGCTTCCTATTCTTGGGAGCAGTTCTTC.

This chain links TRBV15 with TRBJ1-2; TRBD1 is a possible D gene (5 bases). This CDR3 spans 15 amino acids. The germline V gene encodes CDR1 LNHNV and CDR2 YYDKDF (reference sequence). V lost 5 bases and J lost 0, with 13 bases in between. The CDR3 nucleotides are TGTGCCACCAGCCTGGGACCTCCCGCTAACTATGGCTACACCTTC. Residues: CATSLGPPANYGYTF.

CDR3 sequence (DNA): TGCAGCGTCCTTCGCGAGGGCGCCCCAAGGGACTATGGCTACACCTTC. Amino acid sequence: CSVLREGAPRDYGYTF. This chain connects TRBV29-1 to TRBJ1-2; the D is unclear. CDR1 and CDR2 from the germline V gene are SQVTM and ANQGSEA. V shed 6 bases and J shed 3 bases, with 23 bases lying between them. CDR3 length equals 16 residues.

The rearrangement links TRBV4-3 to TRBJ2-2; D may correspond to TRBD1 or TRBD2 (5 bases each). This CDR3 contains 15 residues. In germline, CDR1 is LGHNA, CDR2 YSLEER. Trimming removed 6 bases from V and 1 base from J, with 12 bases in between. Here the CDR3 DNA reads TGCGCCAGCAGTTCCGATGGGGGGAACACCGGGGAGCTGTTTTTT. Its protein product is CASSSDGGNTGELFF.

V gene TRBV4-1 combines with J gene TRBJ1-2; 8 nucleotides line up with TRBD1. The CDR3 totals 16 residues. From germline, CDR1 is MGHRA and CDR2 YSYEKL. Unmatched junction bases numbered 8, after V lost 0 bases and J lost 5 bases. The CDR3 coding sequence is TGCGCCAGCAGCCAAGATCGACCAGGGGGCCGGTATGGCTACACCTTC. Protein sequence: CASSQDRPGGRYGYTF.

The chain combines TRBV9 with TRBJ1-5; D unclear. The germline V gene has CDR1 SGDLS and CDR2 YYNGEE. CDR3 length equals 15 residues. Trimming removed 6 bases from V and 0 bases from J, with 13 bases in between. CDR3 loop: CASTVGLGSNQPQHF. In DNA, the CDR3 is TGTGCCAGCACCGTGGGGTTGGGTAGCAATCAGCCCCAGCATTTT.

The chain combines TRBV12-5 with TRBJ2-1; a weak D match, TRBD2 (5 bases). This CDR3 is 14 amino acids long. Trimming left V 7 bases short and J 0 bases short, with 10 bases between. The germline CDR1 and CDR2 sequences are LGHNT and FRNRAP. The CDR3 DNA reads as TGTGCTAGTGTGAGGGAGCCCTCCTACAATGAGCAGTTCTTC. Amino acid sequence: CASVREPSYNEQFF.

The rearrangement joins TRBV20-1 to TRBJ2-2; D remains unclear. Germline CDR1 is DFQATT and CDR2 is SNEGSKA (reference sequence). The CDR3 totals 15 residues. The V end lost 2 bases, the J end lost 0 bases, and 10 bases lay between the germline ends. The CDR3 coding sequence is TGCAGTGCTAGACCAGGCCCCTCGAACACCGGGGAGCTGTTTTTT. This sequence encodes CSARPGPSNTGELFF.

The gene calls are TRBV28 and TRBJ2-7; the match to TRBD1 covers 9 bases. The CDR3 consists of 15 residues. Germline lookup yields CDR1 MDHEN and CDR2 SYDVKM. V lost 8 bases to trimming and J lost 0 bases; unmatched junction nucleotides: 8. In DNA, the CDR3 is TGTGCCAGCGGTCCCACAGGGGGCGGCTCCTACGAGCAGTACTTC. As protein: CASGPTGGGSYEQYF.

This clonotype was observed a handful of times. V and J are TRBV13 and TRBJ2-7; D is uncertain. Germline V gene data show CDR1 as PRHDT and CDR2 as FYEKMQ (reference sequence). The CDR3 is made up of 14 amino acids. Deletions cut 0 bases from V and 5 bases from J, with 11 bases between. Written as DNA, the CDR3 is TGTGCCAGCAGCTTAGGACCGGCCCCAAACGAGCAGTACTTC. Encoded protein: CASSLGPAPNEQYF.

For the CDR3, the DNA is TGTGCCAGCAGCGTAGGGGGGCCGGGGGAGCAGTACTTC. This codes for CASSVGGPGEQYF. The V gene is TRBV9, the J gene TRBJ2-7; D is possibly TRBD1 (6 bases). The CDR3 loop spans 13 amino acids. Trimming removed 0 bases at V and 7 bases at J, with 11 bases between. Germline CDR1 is SGDLS and CDR2 is YYNGEE.

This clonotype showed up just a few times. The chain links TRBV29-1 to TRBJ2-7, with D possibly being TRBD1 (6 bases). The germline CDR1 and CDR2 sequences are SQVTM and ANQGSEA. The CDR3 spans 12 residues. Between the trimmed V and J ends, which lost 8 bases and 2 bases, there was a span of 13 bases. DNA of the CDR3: TGCAGCATTGCTGAGGGGGCCTACGAGCAGTACTTC. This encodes CSIAEGAYEQYF.

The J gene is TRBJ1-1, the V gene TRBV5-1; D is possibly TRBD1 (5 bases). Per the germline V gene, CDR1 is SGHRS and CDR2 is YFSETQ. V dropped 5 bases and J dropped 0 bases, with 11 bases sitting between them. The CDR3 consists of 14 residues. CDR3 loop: CASRPLGVNTEAFF. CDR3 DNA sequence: TGCGCCAGCAGACCGCTGGGGGTGAACACTGAAGCTTTCTTT.

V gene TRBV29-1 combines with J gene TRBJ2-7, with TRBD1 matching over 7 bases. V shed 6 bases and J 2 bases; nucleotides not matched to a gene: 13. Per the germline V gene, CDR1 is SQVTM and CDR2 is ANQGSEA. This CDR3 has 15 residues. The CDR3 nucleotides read TGCAGCGTAGCCGGGACAGCCGTTCGAACCTACGAGCAGTACTTC. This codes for CSVAGTAVRTYEQYF.

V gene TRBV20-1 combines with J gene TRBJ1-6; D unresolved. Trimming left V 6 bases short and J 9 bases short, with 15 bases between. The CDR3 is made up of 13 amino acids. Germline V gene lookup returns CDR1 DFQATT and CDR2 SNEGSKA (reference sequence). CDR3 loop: CSAHTAGGSPLHF. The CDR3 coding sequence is TGCAGTGCCCACACAGCGGGTGGTTCACCCCTCCACTTT.

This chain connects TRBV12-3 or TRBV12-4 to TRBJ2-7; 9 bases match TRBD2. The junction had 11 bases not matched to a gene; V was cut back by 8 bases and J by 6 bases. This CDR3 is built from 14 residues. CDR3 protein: CASGTWREGSEQYF. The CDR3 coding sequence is TGTGCCAGCGGTACTTGGCGGGAGGGTTCCGAGCAGTACTTC.